These 11 T cell receptor beta chains originate from one sample sequenced in a study of beta chain features in type 1 diabetes. Expressed TCRB transcripts were sequenced after all isolated RNA was converted to cDNA. Clones were read by immunoSEQ multiplex PCR, and TCRdb kept only the in-frame ones, dropping some. The sample carries under 550,000 clones, 11% recorded once. The sample taken for sequencing was naive CD4+ T cells from blood. Receptors were obtained from a young woman in good health.

This clone was observed a few times. The genes are TRBV18 and TRBJ1-1, with D possibly being TRBD1 (5 bases). The CDR3 loop spans 15 amino acids. CDR1 and CDR2 (germline): KGHSH, LQKENI. The V end was cut by 3 bases, the J end by 5 bases, with 16 bases between. The CDR3 DNA follows: TGTGCCAGCTCACCCCAGGAGGGGTCAAGGACTGAAGCTTTCTTT. It codes for CASSPQEGSRTEAFF.

This clone was detected a few times. V and J are TRBV10-3 and TRBJ2-2, with D tentatively TRBD2 (5 bases). The germline CDR1 and CDR2 sequences are ENHRY and SYGVKD. Trimming stripped 8 bases from V and 4 bases from J, with 11 bases between. The CDR3 has 13 amino acids. The CDR3, as DNA: TGTGCCATCCGCGGGCGGAGCACCGGGGAGCTGTTTTTT. As protein: CAIRGRSTGELFF.

This clone was found a few times. The gene calls are TRBV2 and TRBJ2-7, with 9 bases that match TRBD1. CDR3 length: 19 residues. The J segment lost 4 bases and the V segment lost 6 bases, leaving 22 bases of the junction unmatched. Germline V CDR1 and CDR2: SNHLY, FYNNEI. Here the CDR3 reads CASREFGPKQGAPPYEQYV. DNA for the CDR3: TGTGCCAGCAGGGAATTTGGGCCGAAACAGGGGGCGCCACCTTACGAGCAGTACGTC.

This clone has just a few counts. This sequence joins TRBV5-1 and TRBJ2-5; 11 nucleotides match TRBD2. V lost 4 bases and J lost 4; bases outside the gene matches: 6. The CDR3 has 15 amino acids. Per the germline V gene, CDR1 is SGHRS and CDR2 is YFSETQ. CDR3 in DNA: TGCGCCAGCAGCAGGACTAGCGGGTTCACAGAGACCCAGTACTTC. This gives the protein CASSRTSGFTETQYF.

In nucleotides, the CDR3 is TGTGCCAGCAGCCAAGAAACCGCAGGCGGTACGCAGTATTTT. It yields the protein CASSQETAGGTQYF. The chain employs TRBV14 and TRBJ2-3; D not certain. Germline CDR1 is SGHDN and CDR2 is FVKESK. V lost 0 bases and J 8 bases, leaving 12 bases between the germline ends. This CDR3 is built from 14 residues.

A few counts support this clone. The V gene is TRBV27, the J gene TRBJ2-7; 7 bases fit TRBD1. The CDR3 length is 15 residues. Per the germline V gene, CDR1 is MNHEY and CDR2 is SMNVEV (reference sequence). With 5 bases clipped from V and 3 bases from J, the junction kept 10 bases outside the gene matches. In DNA form, the CDR3 reads TGTGCCAGCAGTGGCGGACAGGAGGTCAACTACGAGCAGTACTTC. This translates into CASSGGQEVNYEQYF.

This clone has just a few counts. The chain uses TRBV18 and TRBJ2-6; tentatively, D is TRBD1 (7 bases). Trimming cost V 8 bases and J 0 bases, with 17 bases left between them. The CDR3 length is 17 residues. Germline V lookup: CDR1 KGHSH, CDR2 LQKENI. As DNA, the CDR3 is TGTGCCAGCCCTAAGACAGGGAGGAACTCTGGGGCCAACGTCCTGACTTTC. Translating gives CASPKTGRNSGANVLTF.

A few counts support this clone. The chain is built from TRBV7-9 and TRBJ2-1; D may correspond to TRBD1 or TRBD2 (5 bases each). The V end was cut by 4 bases, the J end by 7 bases, with 11 bases between. CDR1 SEHNR and CDR2 FQNEAQ come from the germline V gene (reference sequence). This CDR3 comprises 13 residues. CDR3 in DNA: TGTGCCAGCAGCTCCAGTGGGGGAAATGAGCAGTTCTTC. This codes for CASSSSGGNEQFF. The full variable domain, completed using reference TRBV7-9 and TRBJ2-1, is DTGVSQNPRHKITKRGQNVTFRCDPISEHNRLYWYRQTLGQGPEFLTYFQNEAQLEKSRLLSDRFSAERPKGSFSTLEIQRTEQGDSAMYLCASSSSGGNEQFFGPGTRLTVL.

The chain links TRBV7-9 to TRBJ2-7; 9 bases fit TRBD1. This CDR3 comprises 15 residues. V gave up 4 bases and J gave up 5 bases; unmatched junction bases: 9. Germline assignment: CDR1 SEHNR and CDR2 FQNEAQ (reference sequence). The CDR3 DNA reads as TGTGCCAGCAGCTCGACCGGGACAGGGCACCACGAGCAGTACTTC. It is translated as CASSSTGTGHHEQYF.

This clone appeared a few times. The chain combines TRBV9 with TRBJ2-3, with D perhaps matching TRBD2 (7 bases). Germline-derived CDR1 and CDR2 are SGDLS and YYNGEE. The V and J ends lost 0 bases and 1 base respectively, with 12 bases between them. There are 16 residues in the CDR3. In nucleotides, the CDR3 is TGTGCCAGCAGCGTAGCCGCGGGGGCCCGCACAGATACGCAGTATTTT. Encoded protein: CASSVAAGARTDTQYF.

This clone has more than one count but fewer than ten. The chain links TRBV7-9 to TRBJ1-5; D unclear. Per the germline V gene, CDR1 is SEHNR and CDR2 is FQNEAQ (reference sequence). The CDR3 sequence is 12 residues long. V was pared by 1 base and J by 6 bases, with 4 bases between. The chain's CDR3 is CASSLDAQPQHF. DNA of the CDR3: TGTGCCAGCAGCTTAGATGCTCAGCCCCAGCATTTT.